These T cell receptor beta chains were read from a single sample in a study of TIL therapy for anti-PD-1-resistant metastatic lung cancer. Clones were sequenced by immunoSEQ multiplex PCR, and TCRdb holds only the in-frame ones, with some missing. The repertoire holds about 59,000 clones, with around 70% as singletons. The sample here was blood, taken at baseline. Receptors originate from a person aged 25-85 years with non-small cell lung cancer. CDR3s include the opening cysteine and the closing phenylalanine or tryptophan. D genes are given only for firm matches. The listing skips clone size in some rows; elsewhere it reads once, few, many or a size class.

TRBV18,TRBD1,TRBJ1-1,.,CASSLWDRIMNTEAFF,TGTGCCAGCTCACTGTGGGACAGGATTATGAACACTGAAGCTTTCTTT
TRBV28,.,TRBJ1-6,few,CASTAPRGPLHF,TGTGCCAGCACCGCGCCCCGGGGACCCCTCCACTTT
TRBV7-2,.,TRBJ1-5,.,CASSSHSSNQPQHF,TGTGCCAGCAGCTCCCACAGTAGCAATCAGCCCCAGCATTTT
TRBV5-1,.,TRBJ2-1,.,CASSLPLASEQFF,TGCGCCAGCAGCCTCCCGCTCGCATCCGAGCAGTTCTTC
TRBV4-1,TRBD2,TRBJ2-7,.,CASSQDQRGGSYEQYF,TGCGCCAGCAGCCAAGATCAGCGGGGGGGCTCCTACGAGCAGTACTTC
TRBV19,.,TRBJ1-1,.,CASSMASEAFF,TGTGCCAGTAGTATGGCCTCCGAAGCTTTCTTT
TRBV18,.,TRBJ1-5,few,CASSPRQIVSNQPQHF,TGTGCCAGCTCACCAAGGCAGATTGTGAGCAATCAGCCCCAGCATTTT
TRBV9,.,TRBJ1-4,.,CASSVSEGEKLFF,TGTGCCAGCAGCGTAAGTGAGGGAGAAAAACTGTTTTTT
TRBV11-3,.,TRBJ1-1,.,CASSLVFLRNTEAFF,TGTGCCAGCAGCTTAGTTTTCCTGAGAAACACTGAAGCTTTCTTT
TRBV6-5,.,TRBJ1-6,few,CASSPRPNNSPLHF,TGTGCCAGCAGCCCCCGCCCGAATAATTCACCCCTCCACTTT
TRBV29-1,.,TRBJ2-7,.,CSVEPTGSLGEQYF,TGCAGCGTTGAACCCACAGGGAGTCTCGGCGAGCAGTACTTC
TRBV18,.,TRBJ1-3,.,CASSPDRYSGNTIYF,TGTGCCAGCTCACCCGACAGGTACTCTGGAAACACCATATATTTT
TRBV7-9,.,TRBJ2-3,.,CASSLNGRSTDTQYF,TGTGCCAGCAGCTTAAATGGCAGAAGCACAGATACGCAGTATTTT
TRBV19,.,TRBJ1-5,.,CASNIEGLHQPQHF,TGTGCCAGTAATATAGAGGGACTACATCAGCCCCAGCATTTT
TRBV7-9,.,TRBJ2-7,.,CASSLALDTDYEQYF,TGTGCCAGCAGCTTAGCCCTGGACACTGACTACGAGCAGTACTTC
TRBV5-6,.,TRBJ1-2,.,CASSFGGAAGYTF,TGTGCCAGCAGCTTCGGGGGGGCTGCCGGCTACACCTTC
TRBV29-1,.,TRBJ2-1,.,CSGHRQSYNEQFF,TGCAGCGGGCATAGGCAGTCCTACAATGAGCAGTTCTTC
TRBV6-5,.,TRBJ2-3,.,CASRPSAGGTDTQYF,TGTGCCAGCAGACCGTCAGCGGGTGGTACAGATACGCAGTATTTT
TRBV30,TRBD1,TRBJ1-2,few,CAWSALTGWNGYTF,TGTGCCTGGAGTGCTTTGACAGGGTGGAATGGCTACACCTTC
TRBV6-5,.,TRBJ2-1,.,CASSYSADSYNEQFF,TGTGCCAGCAGTTACTCCGCGGACAGTTACAATGAGCAGTTCTTC
TRBV7-2,.,TRBJ1-6,.,CASSSPRRPIPHF,TGTGCCAGCAGCTCTCCCCGGAGGCCCATTCCCCACTTT
TRBV9,TRBD2,TRBJ2-3,.,CASSVVQRGGLADTQYF,TGTGCCAGCAGCGTAGTCCAGCGGGGGGGATTAGCAGATACGCAGTATTTT
TRBV18,TRBD2,TRBJ2-3,.,CASSLTSEADTQYF,TGTGCCAGCTCACTTACTAGCGAGGCAGATACGCAGTATTTT
TRBV5-1,.,TRBJ2-4,.,CASSLVGLDIQYF,TGCGCCAGCAGCTTGGTGGGTCTCGACATTCAGTACTTC
TRBV2,TRBD2,TRBJ2-3,.,CASSKPGLAGVTDTQYF,TGTGCCAGCAGCAAGCCCGGACTAGCGGGAGTAACAGATACGCAGTATTTT
TRBV7-2,TRBD1,TRBJ1-4,.,CASSQGQAFEKLFF,TGTGCCAGCAGCCAGGGACAGGCTTTTGAAAAACTGTTTTTT
TRBV6-6,.,TRBJ1-3,.,CASSYLPRGSGNTIYF,TGTGCCAGCAGTTACCTACCAAGGGGGTCTGGAAACACCATATATTTT
TRBV9,.,TRBJ1-3,.,CASSDGGAGGNTIYF,TGTGCCAGCAGCGATGGGGGGGCAGGTGGAAACACCATATATTTT
TRBV6-1,.,TRBJ2-1,.,CASSDNRNNEQFF,TGTGCCAGCAGTGATAACAGGAACAATGAGCAGTTCTTC
TRBV7-9,.,TRBJ1-2,.,CASSSQTGRSGYGYTF,TGTGCCAGCAGCTCTCAAACAGGGAGAAGCGGCTATGGCTACACCTTC
TRBV4-3,.,TRBJ1-5,.,CASSQDIYQPQHF,TGCGCCAGCAGCCAAGATATCTATCAGCCCCAGCATTTT
TRBV5-4,.,TRBJ1-2,.,CASSSDGTPRTF,TGTGCCAGCAGCTCCGATGGGACACCCCGCACCTTC
TRBV28,TRBD1,TRBJ2-1,once,CASSTNDRDRGIF,TGTGCCAGCAGTACCAACGACCGGGACAGGGGAATCTTC
TRBV6-5,.,TRBJ1-3,.,CASSYGGLTGNTIYF,TGTGCCAGCAGTTACGGCGGGCTCACTGGAAACACCATATATTTT
TRBV6-1,.,TRBJ2-7,few,CASSVLSGEQYF,TGTGCCAGCAGTGTACTTTCAGGGGAGCAGTACTTC
TRBV2,.,TRBJ1-5,once,CASSADGVGNQPQHF,TGTGCCAGCAGTGCGGACGGAGTAGGCAATCAGCCCCAGCATTTT
TRBV25-1,.,TRBJ1-2,once,CASSESPQISYTF,TGTGCCAGCAGTGAATCCCCCCAAATTAGCTACACCTTC
TRBV5-6,TRBD1,TRBJ1-2,.,CASIPRRDRVWNYGYTF,TGTGCCAGCATCCCCCGCCGGGACAGGGTTTGGAACTATGGCTACACCTTC
TRBV7-2,.,TRBJ2-2,few,CASSLSSGELFF,TGTGCCAGCAGCTTATCTTCCGGGGAGCTGTTTTTT
TRBV2,.,TRBJ1-5,.,CASNPRGNQPQHF,TGTGCCAGCAACCCCAGGGGTAATCAGCCCCAGCATTTT
TRBV7-2,.,TRBJ1-2,.,CASSLGLSIPTDYGYTF,TGTGCCAGCAGCTTAGGTTTAAGTATCCCGACCGACTATGGCTACACCTTC
TRBV7-2,.,TRBJ1-2,.,CASAILPTNYGYTF,TGTGCCAGCGCTATACTACCGACTAACTATGGCTACACCTTC
TRBV2,TRBD2,TRBJ2-1,.,CASRPGTSGVGGQFF,TGTGCCAGCAGACCCGGGACTAGCGGGGTGGGCGGGCAGTTCTTC